These T cell receptor beta chains were read from a single sample in a study of neurological immune-mediated disorders. In TCRdb, the 5' RACE reads were re-called with MiXCR into one record per CDR3 protein. Here the sample spans 55,000 to 80,000 distinct CDR3 sequences, roughly 4.8% being singletons. The material sequenced was PBMCs. These receptors were taken from a woman aged 45-60 years with multiple sclerosis. Both conserved end residues are part of each CDR3. The order of the fields is D gene, clone size, J gene, V gene, CDR3 protein, CDR3 DNA. A D gene is named only where the DNA matches it firmly. A row's size may be missing; if present it is once, few, many or a size class.

TRBD2 many TRBJ2-1 TRBV12-3/TRBV12-4 CASSLTSSGVNEQFF TGTGCCAGCAGTTTAACCAGTAGCGGGGTGAATGAGCAGTTCTTC
NA many TRBJ2-5 TRBV29-1 CSVHGLASYGTQYF TGCAGCGTCCATGGGCTAGCGAGTTACGGGACCCAGTACTTC
NA many TRBJ2-5 TRBV5-1 CASSLLTAQETQYF TGCGCCAGCAGCTTACTAACAGCGCAAGAGACCCAGTACTTC
NA many TRBJ1-5 TRBV6-2/TRBV6-3 CASSYRGGDGLSNQPQHF TGTGCCAGCAGTTACCGGGGAGGGGACGGGCTTAGCAATCAGCCCCAGCATTTT
NA many TRBJ1-6 TRBV20-1 CSARDRGSSYNSPLHF TGCAGTGCTAGAGATCGGGGGAGCTCCTATAATTCACCCCTCCACTTT
NA NA TRBJ2-3 TRBV18 CASSPIITDTQYF TGTGCCAGCTCACCGATAATCACAGATACGCAGTATTTT
TRBD1 NA TRBJ1-1 TRBV4-1 CASSQPYRGRGNTEAFF TGCGCCAGCAGCCAACCGTACAGGGGGCGGGGGAACACTGAAGCTTTCTTT
NA many TRBJ1-5 TRBV6-5 CASSPRSGVNQPQHF TGTGCCAGCAGTCCAAGATCAGGGGTAAATCAGCCCCAGCATTTT
NA many TRBJ2-1 TRBV20-1 CSARRGDSYNEQFF TGCAGTGCTAGGCGCGGGGACTCCTACAATGAGCAGTTCTTC
NA many TRBJ2-3 TRBV9 CASSVEGGRDTQYF TGTGCCAGCAGCGTAGAAGGAGGGAGAGATACGCAGTATTTT
TRBD2 many TRBJ2-1 TRBV20-1 CSARILAPLNNEQFF TGCAGTGCGAGAATACTAGCGCCCTTGAACAATGAGCAGTTCTTC
TRBD1 NA TRBJ1-2 TRBV2 CAKSGTGFFGYTF TGTGCCAAGTCCGGGACAGGGTTCTTTGGCTACACCTTC
TRBD1 many TRBJ1-4 TRBV5-1 CASSSSGQGLNEKLFF TGCGCCAGCAGCTCATCCGGACAGGGGCTTAATGAAAAACTGTTTTTT
TRBD1 many TRBJ2-1 TRBV5-1 CASSLGLGTGDNEQFF TGCGCCAGCAGCTTGGGGTTGGGGACAGGGGACAATGAGCAGTTCTTC
TRBD2 many TRBJ2-3 TRBV2 CASSAGRGDTDTQYF TGTGCCAGCAGTGCGGGACGGGGGGACACAGATACGCAGTATTTT
NA many TRBJ2-5 TRBV7-7 CASSLAHSQETQYF TGTGCTAGCAGCTTAGCGCACAGTCAAGAGACCCAGTACTTC
NA many TRBJ1-1 TRBV10-2 CASSPGEEGPTEAFF TGCGCCAGCAGTCCAGGGGAAGAAGGGCCGACTGAAGCTTTCTTT
NA many TRBJ1-1 TRBV7-3 CASSLRTNTEAFF TGTGCCAGCAGCTTAAGGACGAACACTGAAGCTTTCTTT
NA many TRBJ2-3 TRBV4-2 CASSLQGPDTQYF TGTGCCAGCAGCCTACAGGGACCAGATACGCAGTATTTT
TRBD1 many TRBJ1-4 TRBV4-2 CASSQEPRTGNYEKLFF TGTGCCAGCAGCCAAGAGCCCCGGACAGGAAACTATGAAAAACTGTTTTTT
NA many TRBJ1-2 TRBV28 CASLNRGNSYGYTF TGTGCCAGCCTCAATAGGGGGAATAGCTATGGCTACACCTTC
NA many TRBJ2-5 TRBV7-2 CASSLATAYLPETQYF TGTGCCAGCAGCTTAGCCACAGCATATCTCCCGGAGACCCAGTACTTC
TRBD2 many TRBJ2-2 TRBV9 CASSPRAAGGVDTGELFF TGTGCCAGCAGCCCCCGAGCAGCGGGGGGGGTGGACACCGGGGAGCTGTTTTTT
NA many TRBJ1-2 TRBV5-1 CASSFTATSGGYTF TGCGCCAGCAGCTTTACGGCCACCTCTGGTGGCTACACCTTC
TRBD2 many TRBJ2-1 TRBV7-3 CASSSSGGYNEQFF TGTGCCAGCAGCTCCTCGGGGGGCTACAATGAGCAGTTCTTC
NA many TRBJ2-1 TRBV7-6 CASSGANNEQFF TGTGCCAGCAGCGGGGCGAACAATGAGCAGTTCTTC
NA many TRBJ2-2 TRBV7-8 CASSSSGGSTGELFF TGTGCCAGCAGTTCATCAGGGGGGAGCACCGGGGAGCTGTTTTTT
TRBD2 many TRBJ2-3 TRBV9 CASSPQAGGTTDTQYF TGTGCCAGCAGCCCCCAAGCGGGGGGAACTACAGATACGCAGTATTTT
NA many TRBJ1-1 TRBV10-3 CAIGKMDTEAFF TGTGCCATTGGGAAGATGGACACTGAAGCTTTCTTT
NA NA TRBJ1-1 TRBV5-1 CASSLADGNQAFF TGCGCCAGCAGCTTGGCAGACGGGAATCAGGCTTTCTTT
NA many TRBJ2-5 TRBV24-1 CATASRETQYF TGTGCCACCGCCAGTCGGGAGACCCAGTACTTC
NA many TRBJ1-2 TRBV28 CASKTYGNGYTF TGTGCCAGCAAGACTTACGGGAATGGCTACACCTTC
NA many TRBJ2-1 TRBV10-3 CAISGVLGTVNEQFF TGTGCCATCAGCGGGGTATTGGGGACGGTAAATGAGCAGTTCTTC
NA many TRBJ2-3 TRBV6-5 CASSGPSTKGLTDTQYF TGTGCCAGCAGTGGACCGTCGACCAAAGGACTCACAGATACGCAGTATTTT
NA many TRBJ2-3 TRBV9 CASSVGPLGGGQRADTQYF TGTGCCAGCAGCGTCGGGCCCCTTGGCGGGGGCCAAAGGGCAGATACGCAGTATTTT
TRBD2 many TRBJ2-3 TRBV27 CASTSPGGTDTQYF TGTGCCAGCACCTCCCCCGGGGGGACAGATACGCAGTATTTT
NA few TRBJ1-4 TRBV4-2 CASSQAWQSNEKLFF TGTGCCAGCAGCCAAGCCTGGCAGAGTAATGAAAAACTGTTTTTT
TRBD1 NA TRBJ2-2 TRBV6-2/TRBV6-3 CASSSGTGATGELFF TGTGCCAGCAGTTCGGGGACAGGGGCCACCGGGGAGCTGTTTTTT
NA few TRBJ2-7 TRBV4-2 CASSQDIGDGGREQYF TGTGCCAGCAGCCAAGATATCGGAGACGGGGGAAGAGAGCAGTACTTC
NA many TRBJ1-1 TRBV7-3 CASSLTAVEMNTEAFF TGTGCCAGCAGCTTAACGGCCGTGGAGATGAACACTGAAGCTTTCTTT
NA NA TRBJ1-2 TRBV5-6 CASSLVPPPGDGYTF TGTGCCAGCAGCCTCGTCCCGCCACCCGGCGATGGCTACACCTTC
NA many TRBJ1-1 TRBV20-1 CSTGNTEAFF TGCAGCACGGGGAACACTGAAGCTTTCTTT
NA many TRBJ1-5 TRBV7-9 CASSLAGAEQPQHF TGTGCCAGCAGCTTAGCAGGGGCGGAACAGCCCCAGCATTTT
NA many TRBJ2-5 TRBV29-1 CSVLEGTGETQYF TGCAGCGTCCTCGAGGGGACGGGGGAGACCCAGTACTTC